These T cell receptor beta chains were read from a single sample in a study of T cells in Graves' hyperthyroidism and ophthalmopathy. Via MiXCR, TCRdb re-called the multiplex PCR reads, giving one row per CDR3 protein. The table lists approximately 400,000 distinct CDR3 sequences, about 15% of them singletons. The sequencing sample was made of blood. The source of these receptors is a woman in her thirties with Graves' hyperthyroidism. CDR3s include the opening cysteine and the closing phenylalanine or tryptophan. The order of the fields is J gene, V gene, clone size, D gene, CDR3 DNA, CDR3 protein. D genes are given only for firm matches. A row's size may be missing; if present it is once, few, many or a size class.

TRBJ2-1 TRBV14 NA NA TGTGCCAGCAGCCAATGGGGCCATGAGCAGTTCTTC CASSQWGHEQFF
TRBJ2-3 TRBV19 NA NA TGTGCCAGTAGGCCGTTAGGTGTCGGAGATACGCAGTATTTT CASRPLGVGDTQYF
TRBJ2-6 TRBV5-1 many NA TGCGCCAGCAGCTTGGCGGTCGGCGGGTTTGGGGCCAACGTCCTGACTTTC CASSLAVGGFGANVLTF
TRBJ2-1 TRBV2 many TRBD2 TGTGCCAGCAGTGGGGGCCTAGCGGGAGTCTATGAGCAGTTCTTC CASSGGLAGVYEQFF
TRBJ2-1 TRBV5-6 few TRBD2 TGTGCCAGCAGCTTGGCGGGGGGAATAACCTACAATGAGCAGTTCTTC CASSLAGGITYNEQFF
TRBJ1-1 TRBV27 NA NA TGTGCCAGCAGTTACCACAGGGATCTGAACACTGAAGCTTTCTTT CASSYHRDLNTEAFF
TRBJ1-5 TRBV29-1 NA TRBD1 TGCAGCGTTGGGCAGGGGGCCGATCAGCCCCAGCATTTT CSVGQGADQPQHF
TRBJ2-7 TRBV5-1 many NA TGCGCCAGCAGCTTGACGGACGGCGAGCAGTACTTC CASSLTDGEQYF
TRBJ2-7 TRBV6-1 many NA TGTGCCAGTGGGGTACCCCCCTACGAGCAGTACTTC CASGVPPYEQYF
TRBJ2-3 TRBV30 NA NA TGTGCCTGGAGTGTATACGGCACAGCTAGCACAGATACGCAGTATTTT CAWSVYGTASTDTQYF
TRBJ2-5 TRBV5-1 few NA TGCGCCAGCAGCCCCGGACACACGAAACAAGAGACCCAGTACTTC CASSPGHTKQETQYF
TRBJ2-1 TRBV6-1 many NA TGTGCCAGCAGGGAGGACTCCTACAATGAGCAGTTCTTC CASREDSYNEQFF
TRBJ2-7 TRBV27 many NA TGTGCCAGCAGCTTGTACACAGGGCTCGAGCAGTACTTC CASSLYTGLEQYF
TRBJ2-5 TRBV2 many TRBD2 TGTGCCAGCACCCTGGGTTTAGCGGGAGAGACCCAGTACTTC CASTLGLAGETQYF
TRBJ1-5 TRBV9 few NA TGTGCCAGCAGCGTAGGAATGAGCAATCAGCCCCAGCATTTT CASSVGMSNQPQHF
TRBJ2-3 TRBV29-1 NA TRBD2 TGCAGCGTTTCCAAGGGACTAGCGGTTGCGGATACGCAGTATTTT CSVSKGLAVADTQYF
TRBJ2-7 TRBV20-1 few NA TGCAGTGCTAGAGATTCCACGGAAACCTACGAGCAGTACTTC CSARDSTETYEQYF
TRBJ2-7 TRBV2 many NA TGTGCCAGCAGGGTGCAGGGTCAATCGGTCGAGCAGTACTTC CASRVQGQSVEQYF
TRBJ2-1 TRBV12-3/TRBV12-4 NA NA TGTGCCAGCAGTTTATCGCCCCAAGGGAATGAGCAGTTCTTC CASSLSPQGNEQFF
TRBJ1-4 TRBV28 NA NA TGTGCCAGCAGGGCCACAGGGGAAAAACTGTTTTTT CASRATGEKLFF
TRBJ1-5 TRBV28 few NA TGTGCCAGCAGTTTAGTCGATTCGAGCAATCAGCCCCAGCATTTT CASSLVDSSNQPQHF
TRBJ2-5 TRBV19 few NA TGTGCCAGTAGTATAGATTCAGAGATAGAGACCCAGTACTTC CASSIDSEIETQYF
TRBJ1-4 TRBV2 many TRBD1 TGTGCCAGCAATTTGTACAGGGGGCTCGAAAAACTGTTTTTT CASNLYRGLEKLFF
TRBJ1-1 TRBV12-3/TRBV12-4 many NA TGTGCCAGCAGTTTTAGTGTCTGGGGTGGAGAAGCTTTCTTT CASSFSVWGGEAFF
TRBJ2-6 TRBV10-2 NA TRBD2 TGCGCCAGCAGTGATTCTCGGCAGGGAGGGACTTTAGGGGCCAACGTCCTGACTTTC CASSDSRQGGTLGANVLTF
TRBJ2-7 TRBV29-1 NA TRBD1 TGCAGCGGATCCAGGGGGTACGAGCAGTACTTC CSGSRGYEQYF
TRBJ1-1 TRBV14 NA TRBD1 TGTGCCAGCAGCCCTGGACAGGGCCTTCCCACCCTAGAAGCTTTCTTT CASSPGQGLPTLEAFF
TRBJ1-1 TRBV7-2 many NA TGTGCCAGCAGTCAAAGCCTGGGTGAAGCTTTCTTT CASSQSLGEAFF
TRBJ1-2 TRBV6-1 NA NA TGTGCCAGCAGGTCAGGGATCTATGGCTACACCTTC CASRSGIYGYTF
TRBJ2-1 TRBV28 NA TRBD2 TGTGCCAGCAGTGGCGGGACTAGCGGGAGCGATGAGCAGTTCTTC CASSGGTSGSDEQFF